This passage covers 7 T cell receptor beta chains from one sample sequenced in a study of regulatory T cells in long-lasting Graves disease. TCR beta libraries were built with iRepertoire HTBI primers and Arm-PCR of CDR3 regions. TCRdb fed the multiplex PCR reads into MiXCR, producing one record per CDR3 protein. In the table there are approximately 470,000 distinct CDR3 sequences, 15% to 20% of which are singletons. Time point specified: newly diagnosed GD, antithyroid drugs for less than 3 months. PBMC-extracted RNA yielded the TCR library. The data also belong to a second study, concerning T cells in Graves' hyperthyroidism and ophthalmopathy.

This material consisted of peripheral blood mononuclear cells (PBMCs), taken at new diagnosis, from a patient treated with antithyroid drugs. Receptors originate from a man between 35 and 55 years old with Graves disease.

The J gene is TRBJ2-2, the V gene TRBV19; no reliable D call. This CDR3 has 17 residues. V lost 4 bases to trimming and J lost 3 bases, with 18 bases between them. The V gene's germline CDR1 is LNHDA and CDR2 SQIVND (reference sequence). The CDR3 DNA sequence: TGTGCCAGTAGTACCCGCCACTCTAACAGCTACACCGGGGAGCTGTTTTTT. This encodes CASSTRHSNSYTGELFF.

The table lists this clonotype with many counts. This rearrangement joins TRBV28 to TRBJ2-1, with D tentatively TRBD1 (5 bases). Germline V gene lookup returns CDR1 MDHEN and CDR2 SYDVKM. The CDR3 runs 14 residues. The V and J ends lost 6 bases and 7 bases respectively, with 16 bases between them. The CDR3: CASRTQGGRNEQFF. CDR3 nucleotides: TGTGCCAGCAGGACCCAGGGTGGTCGAAATGAGCAGTTCTTC.

The chain is built from TRBV20-1 and TRBJ1-6; D might be TRBD1 (6 bases). Between the trimmed V and J ends, which lost 3 bases and 7 bases, there was a span of 13 bases. Germline V CDR1 and CDR2: DFQATT, SNEGSKA (reference sequence). The CDR3 covers 14 residues. The CDR3 bases are TGCAGTGCTAGTATCAACAGGGACAATTCACCCCTCCACTTT. It specifies CSASINRDNSPLHF.

This clonotype was seen many times. V gene TRBV24-1 combines with J gene TRBJ2-1, with D hard to call. V lost 5 bases to trimming and J lost 6 bases, with 13 bases between them. Germline V gene data show CDR1 as KGHDR and CDR2 as SFDVKD. This CDR3 is built from 14 residues. This CDR3 is CATSVSLLRNEQFF. The CDR3 coding sequence is TGTGCCACCAGTGTGAGCCTTCTTCGCAATGAGCAGTTCTTC.

V is TRBV6-1 and J is TRBJ2-3; 11 bases are shared with TRBD2. CDR1 and CDR2 (germline): MNHNS, SASEGT. This CDR3 region has 15 residues. V shed 7 bases and J 3 bases; nucleotides not matched to a gene: 6. In DNA form, the CDR3 reads TGTGCCAGCATAACCTCTAGCGGGAGGACAGATACGCAGTATTTT. This translates into CASITSSGRTDTQYF.

This clonotype appeared a few times. The J gene is TRBJ1-1, the V gene TRBV4-1; D unresolved. The ends were cut back, 2 bases at V and 4 bases at J, with 5 bases in the middle. The germline gives CDR1 MGHRA, CDR2 YSYEKL. The CDR3 is 12 residues long. DNA of the CDR3: TGCGCCAGCAGCCAAAGAGCCACTGAAGCTTTCTTT. As protein: CASSQRATEAFF.

Concerning this clonotype: One end of the junction varies from germline; a read error may be responsible. The V call is TRBV19, the J call TRBJ1-5; a weak D match, TRBD1 (5 bases). Germline V gives CDR1 LNHDA, CDR2 SQIVND (reference sequence). The CDR3 is 16 residues long. CDR3 nucleotides: TGTGCTAGTAGTATGGAGCCAGGGAGGAGCAATCAGCCCCAGCATTTT. This codes for CASSMEPGRSNQPQHF.